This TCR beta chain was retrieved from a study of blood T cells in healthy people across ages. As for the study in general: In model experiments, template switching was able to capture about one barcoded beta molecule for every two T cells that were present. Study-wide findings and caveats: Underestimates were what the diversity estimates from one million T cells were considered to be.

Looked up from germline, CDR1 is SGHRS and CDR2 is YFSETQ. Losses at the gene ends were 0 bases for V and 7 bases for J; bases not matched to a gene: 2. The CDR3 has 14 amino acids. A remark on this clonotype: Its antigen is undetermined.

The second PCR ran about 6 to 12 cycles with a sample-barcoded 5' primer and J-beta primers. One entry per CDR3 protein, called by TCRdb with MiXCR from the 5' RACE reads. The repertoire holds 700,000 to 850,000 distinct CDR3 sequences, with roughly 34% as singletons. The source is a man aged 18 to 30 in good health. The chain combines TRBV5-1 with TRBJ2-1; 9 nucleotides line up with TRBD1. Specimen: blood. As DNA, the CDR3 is TGCGCCAGCAGCTTGGGGGACAGGGCAAATGAGCAGTTCTTC. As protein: CASSLGDRANEQFF.